The 4 T cell receptor beta chains listed next were all sequenced from one sample in a study of identical twins. MiXCR was run by TCRdb on the 5' RACE reads, yielding one entry per CDR3 protein. The sample holds about 530,000 distinct CDR3 sequences, about 20% seen once. This sample also belongs to another study, concerning yellow fever vaccine responses in identical twins.

Input material: CD4+ T cells sorted from blood. The receptors here all came from a woman younger than 30 in good health.

V gene TRBV20-1 combines with J gene TRBJ2-3; D call uncertain. This CDR3 spans 15 amino acids. With 0 bases removed from V and 2 bases from J, the gap between germline ends came to 12 bases. The germline CDR1 and CDR2 sequences are DFQATT and SNEGSKA (reference sequence). CDR3 DNA: TGCAGTGCTAGAGATCATAGTAGCTCCACAGATACGCAGTATTTT. Translation: CSARDHSSSTDTQYF.

With regard to this clonotype: Mismatch with germline at one junction end may stem from a read error. V is TRBV20-1 and J is TRBJ2-2; 11 nucleotides match TRBD2. CDR1 and CDR2 from the germline V gene are DFQATT and SNEGSKA (reference sequence). The CDR3 has 17 amino acids. Here the CDR3 DNA reads TGCTGTGCTAGAGAGGGTAGCGGGAGGGCCGGAATCGGGGAGCTGTTTTTT. Its protein is CCAREGSGRAGIGELFF.

This clonotype was detected only a few times. The gene calls are TRBV12-5 and TRBJ2-5; 8 bases fit TRBD2. The CDR3 extends over 16 amino acids. The germline CDR1 and CDR2 sequences are LGHNT and FRNRAP. J lost 2 bases, V lost 5 bases, and 10 bases had no gene match. CDR3 sequence (DNA): TGTGCTAGTGGTCCCGGGGGGCTAGCGGGTCAAGAGACCCAGTACTTC. It specifies CASGPGGLAGQETQYF.

This clonotype was counted between two and nine times. The V gene is TRBV6-1, the J gene TRBJ2-5, with 8 bases lining up with TRBD1. Germline assignment: CDR1 MNHNS and CDR2 SASEGT. V gave up 8 bases and J gave up 5 bases; unmatched junction bases: 10. The CDR3 has 14 amino acids. The CDR3 sequence is CASLGRGLVETQYF. The DNA of the CDR3 is TGTGCCAGCCTCGGCAGGGGGCTAGTCGAGACCCAGTACTTC.